The 6 T cell receptor beta chains in this list originate from one sample, sequenced in a study of cytomegalovirus exposure and HLA in healthy donors. The PCR used 60 Vbeta and 13 Jbeta primers. Method: immunoSEQ multiplex PCR; TCRdb's copy keeps in-frame clones and lacks some. The profile shows approximately 170,000 clones, approximately 80% of them singletons. Sequenced sample: PBMCs. These receptor sequences come from a boy between 2 and 15 years old in good health and CMV-seronegative.

The V call is TRBV5-4, the J call TRBJ1-3, with D tentatively TRBD1 (5 bases). Germline CDR1 and CDR2: SGHNT and YYREEE (reference sequence). The V end was cut by 0 bases, the J end by 1 base, with 5 bases between. The CDR3 runs 14 residues. The CDR3 DNA reads as TGTGCCAGCAGCTTGGCAGGGTCTGGAAACACCATATATTTT. Amino acid sequence: CASSLAGSGNTIYF.

The chain is built from TRBV30 and TRBJ2-7, with 10 bases that match TRBD2. CDR3 length: 13 amino acids. With V trimmed by 3 bases and J by 1 base, 0 bases remained unmatched. CDR1 and CDR2 (germline): GTSNPN, SVGIG (reference sequence). The CDR3 spells CAWRLAGSYEQYF. In DNA, the CDR3 is TGTGCCTGGAGACTAGCGGGGTCCTACGAGCAGTACTTC.

The CDR3 coding sequence is TGTGCCAGCAGTGAATATGGTACAGGGAACTATGGCTACACCTTC. It encodes CASSEYGTGNYGYTF. The genes are TRBV6-1 and TRBJ1-2; D may be TRBD1 (6 bases). Germline V gene data show CDR1 as MNHNS and CDR2 as SASEGT. This CDR3 has 15 amino acids. V gave up 2 bases and J gave up 2 bases, with 12 bases separating them.

This sequence joins TRBV5-6 and TRBJ1-4; possibly TRBD1 for D (6 bases). The CDR3 covers 15 residues. Per the germline V gene, CDR1 is SGHDT and CDR2 is YYEEEE. V dropped 4 bases and J dropped 4 bases, with 14 bases sitting between them. CDR3 loop: CASSIGQYVNEKLFF. CDR3 nucleotide sequence: TGTGCCAGCAGCATTGGACAGTACGTTAATGAAAAACTGTTTTTT.

This chain uses TRBV5-1 with TRBJ1-1, with D unresolved. The CDR3 runs to 14 residues. CDR1 and CDR2 (germline): SGHRS, YFSETQ. Trimming cost V 0 bases and J 1 base, with 7 bases left between them. CDR3 loop: CASSLAVRNTEAFF. The CDR3 nucleotides are TGCGCCAGCAGCTTGGCCGTTCGGAACACTGAAGCTTTCTTT.

This clone was found a few times. V is TRBV7-8 and J is TRBJ2-5, with no clear D. The CDR3 has 17 amino acids. V dropped 0 bases and J dropped 1 base, with 15 bases sitting between them. Germline V gene sequence: CDR1 SGHVS, CDR2 FQNEAQ. The DNA of the CDR3 is TGTGCCAGCAGCTTAGCCACCGTCGGTCGTTTCCAAGAGACCCAGTACTTC. As protein: CASSLATVGRFQETQYF.